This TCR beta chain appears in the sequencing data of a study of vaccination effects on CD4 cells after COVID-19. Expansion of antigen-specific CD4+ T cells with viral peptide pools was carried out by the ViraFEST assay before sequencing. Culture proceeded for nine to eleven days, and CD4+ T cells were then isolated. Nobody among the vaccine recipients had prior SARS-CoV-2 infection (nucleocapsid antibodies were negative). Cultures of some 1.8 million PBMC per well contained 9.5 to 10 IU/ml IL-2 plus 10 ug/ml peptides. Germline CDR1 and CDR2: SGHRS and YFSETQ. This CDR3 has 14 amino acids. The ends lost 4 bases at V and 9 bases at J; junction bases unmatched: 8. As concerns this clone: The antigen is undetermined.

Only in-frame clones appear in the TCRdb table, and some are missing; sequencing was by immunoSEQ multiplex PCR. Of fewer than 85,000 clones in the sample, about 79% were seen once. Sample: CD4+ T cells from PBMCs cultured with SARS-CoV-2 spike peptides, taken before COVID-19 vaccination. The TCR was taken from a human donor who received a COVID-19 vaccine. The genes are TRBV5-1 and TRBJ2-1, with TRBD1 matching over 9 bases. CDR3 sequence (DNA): TGCGCCAGCAGCGGAGGGACAGGGAACGGTGAGCAGTTCTTC. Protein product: CASSGGTGNGEQFF. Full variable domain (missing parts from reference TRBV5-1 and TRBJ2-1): KAGVTQTPRYLIKTRGQQVTLSCSPISGHRSVSWYQQTPGQGLQFLFEYFSETQRNKGNFPGRFSGRQFSNSRSEMNVSTLELGDSALYLCASSGGTGNGEQFFGPGTRLTVL.